This T cell receptor beta chain was sequenced for a study of blood T cell repertoires in COVID-19. Study as a whole: Researchers got acute and convalescent COVID-19 samples from the United States, Italy and Spain. PBMCs, B-cell-depleted T cells, or T cells were the source of the cDNA or gDNA that made up the material.

This CDR3 is 15 amino acids long. Germline CDR1 MGHRA, CDR2 YSYEKL. V lost 0 bases to trimming and J lost 12 bases, with 17 bases between them. Original processing notes: Estimation of nucleated cell counts relied on the amplification of reference gene primers. This table comes from immunoSEQ multiplex PCR, and its TCRdb copy is limited to in-frame clones, with some not included. Clone size and the V and J calls come from that table; the DNA yielded D and trimming. This sample carries 95,000 or so clones, roughly nine tenths of them seen once, and the ten largest clones take more than 3%. Input material: peripheral blood. The receptor comes from a woman in her 70s with acute or convalescent COVID-19. The chain uses TRBV4-1 and TRBJ1-4; D remains unclear. CDR3 sequence (DNA): TGCGCCAGCAGCCAAGATTTGGGGAGGGTCCGCGAACTGTTTTTT. Translated: CASSQDLGRVRELFF.